The TCR beta chain under discussion was sequenced for a study of naive and memory T cell subsets. From the second PCR step, alpha and beta chains were amplified apart. CMV status came from CD4+ IFNgamma after overnight CMV lysate stimulation. Four subsets defined by CD45RA and CD27 were sorted after CD3, CD4, CD8 and live/dead staining. Both TRBC1 and TRBC2 were covered by a beta constant-region primer of two equimolar oligonucleotides. Nested alpha and beta constant-region primers with the SP2 primer drove four PCR rounds on ligated cDNA. Using its own MiXCR run on the UMI-ligation and nested PCR reads, TCRdb lists one record per CDR3 protein. The repertoire holds over 110,000 distinct CDR3 sequences, roughly a fifth seen once, with more than 0.6% in the top ten. This clonotype has a handful of counts. What it binds is unknown. Study results and caveats: In naive cells, over 85% of TCR sequences were seen only once. Especially in CD8 cells, naive repertoires contained a few larger clonotypes, possibly CD45RA-re-expressing memory cells.

The sequenced material came from naive CD8+ T cells from blood. The receptor was derived from a human donor in good health.

The CDR3 loop reads CAISESLHRYF. The CDR3 region has the DNA TGTGCCATCAGTGAATCGTTGCACAGGTACTTC. The chain carries TRBV10-3 and TRBJ2-7; D is undetermined. Trimming cost V 3 bases and J 12 bases, with 12 bases left between them. Per the germline V gene, CDR1 is ENHRY and CDR2 is SYGVKD. This CDR3 contains 11 residues.